The T cell receptor beta chain described here comes from a study of long-term antiretroviral therapy in people with HIV (dated by TCRdb to between 2021 and 2023). In terms of the full investigation: The earliest samples were collected roughly a decade before the 2015 WHO recommendation for immediate ART, at a time when ART was usually postponed until CD4 counts fell. No cross-contamination during QIAcube processing was shown when test extractions of a monoclonal T-cell line were performed alongside about 30 polyclonal samples. The cohort contributed 150 to 200 cryopreserved PBMC samples from 30 adults with confirmed HIV infection, collected serially over a mean of about 6 years (range 1-12). A retrospective serial study tested whether changes in peripheral blood TRB repertoire composition and diversity were associated with ART initiation and durable HIV suppression. About 35% of the 30 participants with HIV were female.

Comment on this clone: Its recognized antigen is unknown. The input lacks base qualities; no much larger clone sits a single base away.

The immunoSEQ hsTCRB v3.0 assay was used at survey level resolution for TRB variable region sequencing. TRB sequencing targeted a depth of 40,000-50,000 T-cell genomes per sample. TRB libraries were pooled and sequenced on an Illumina MiSeq using a v3 150-cycle kit. On the study's bioinformatics: Repertoire analysis was run in R within a reproducible Nextflow workflow that covered QC, data transformation and analysis. LymphoSeq2, an R package for AIRR-Seq data exploration, was used to implement custom analyses. A few samples that yielded fewer than 5000 total TRB sequences were excluded, so that 188 HIV repertoires were analyzed. Among the approximately 180 retained HIV repertoires, 55 to 60 were collected before ART initiation and around 130 after ART initiation. Repertoires were downsampled to 5000 TRB nucleotide sequences, and summary statistics were averaged over 100 downsampling iterations. TRB sequences were retained for analysis only if CDR3 regions of at least seven amino acids were present. A Shannon entropy-derived clonality score and the Gini coefficient were used to measure diversity. Repertoire networks linked the top 5000 CDR3 amino acid sequences whenever two sequences differed by an edit distance of one. Antigen specificity groups and MHC restriction were predicted for TRB CDR3 amino acid sequences with GLIPH2. To flag known associations with CMV, EBV, HIV or tissue antigens, CDR3 amino acid sequences were compared against VDJdb and McPAS-TCR. Pre-ART, post-ART and control groups were compared with Wilcoxon signed-rank tests and Holm-Bonferroni correction. TCRdb's version of the immuneACCESS table is confined to in-frame rearrangements and falls short of the full clone set. An unresolved V gene accounts for under half of the shortfall where checked; the remainder is of unknown origin. The V and J calls and the clone size are those of that table, but D and trimming were determined from the DNA. Across this sample there are about 16,000 clones, with roughly 80% seen only once. In total, the top ten clones hold 13% to 15% of the sample.

Clipping removes 1 base from V and 0 bases from J, with 3 as the unmatched junction base count. Reading the germline V gene gives CDR1 LGHNA and CDR2 YSLEER. There are 17 amino acids in the CDR3, from cysteine to phenylalanine inclusive. Here the CDR3 DNA is all that survives: 51 bases in frame from base 1. Overall study outcomes, separate from this receptor: Compared with controls, HIV repertoires had narrower CDR3 length ranges, and the network structure pointed to an antigen-experienced repertoire that shifted only slightly toward naive after ART. Inferences about post-ART repertoire changes are limited because no data were available on ART adherence, viral resistance or therapy changes. The samples span the years 2004 to 2017, and the ART regimens used may be less effective than current regimens. Expanded TRB clones identified before ART initiation dominated the repertoire across all time points, though the dominance fluctuated and decreased in many PLHIV after ART. Owing to limited PBMC availability, only the TCR beta chain was sequenced, without alpha chain pairing. Because pre-ART samples had limited cell numbers, profiling was done on unsorted PBMC rather than on sorted CD4+ and CD8+ T cells. Starting ART was linked to a significant rise in TRB diversity, yet even after long-term ART the diversity remained significantly lower than in transplant donor controls.

To be included, a participant needed at least one PBMC sample from before ART initiation plus at least two post-ART samples. All participants with HIV were treated in the United States of America. Before DNA extraction, cryopreserved samples of 1-10 million PBMC were thawed and washed. At the time of the earliest PBMC sample, participants with HIV were aged between about 20 and 60 years. PBMC samples from each participant spanned 1-4 timepoints before ART initiation and 2-8 timepoints after ART initiation, with a median of 7 samples. For every participant, serial HIV viral load, CD4+ T-cell count, ART history and demographic data were obtained. Genomic DNA was extracted from unsorted PBMC with a Qiagen kit on a QIAcube, processed in batches of 12 samples.

The source of this sequence is a young man with HIV. Recombination joined TRBV4-3 with TRBJ2-6, with 7 bases in between that match TRBD1. The sequencing here drew on unsorted PBMCs, taken approximately 1.3 years before starting antiretroviral therapy. The DNA reads as follows: TGCGCCAGCAGCCAAGGGGACAGCCACTCTGGGGCCAACGTCCTGACTTTC. Its protein is CASSQGDSHSGANVLTF.